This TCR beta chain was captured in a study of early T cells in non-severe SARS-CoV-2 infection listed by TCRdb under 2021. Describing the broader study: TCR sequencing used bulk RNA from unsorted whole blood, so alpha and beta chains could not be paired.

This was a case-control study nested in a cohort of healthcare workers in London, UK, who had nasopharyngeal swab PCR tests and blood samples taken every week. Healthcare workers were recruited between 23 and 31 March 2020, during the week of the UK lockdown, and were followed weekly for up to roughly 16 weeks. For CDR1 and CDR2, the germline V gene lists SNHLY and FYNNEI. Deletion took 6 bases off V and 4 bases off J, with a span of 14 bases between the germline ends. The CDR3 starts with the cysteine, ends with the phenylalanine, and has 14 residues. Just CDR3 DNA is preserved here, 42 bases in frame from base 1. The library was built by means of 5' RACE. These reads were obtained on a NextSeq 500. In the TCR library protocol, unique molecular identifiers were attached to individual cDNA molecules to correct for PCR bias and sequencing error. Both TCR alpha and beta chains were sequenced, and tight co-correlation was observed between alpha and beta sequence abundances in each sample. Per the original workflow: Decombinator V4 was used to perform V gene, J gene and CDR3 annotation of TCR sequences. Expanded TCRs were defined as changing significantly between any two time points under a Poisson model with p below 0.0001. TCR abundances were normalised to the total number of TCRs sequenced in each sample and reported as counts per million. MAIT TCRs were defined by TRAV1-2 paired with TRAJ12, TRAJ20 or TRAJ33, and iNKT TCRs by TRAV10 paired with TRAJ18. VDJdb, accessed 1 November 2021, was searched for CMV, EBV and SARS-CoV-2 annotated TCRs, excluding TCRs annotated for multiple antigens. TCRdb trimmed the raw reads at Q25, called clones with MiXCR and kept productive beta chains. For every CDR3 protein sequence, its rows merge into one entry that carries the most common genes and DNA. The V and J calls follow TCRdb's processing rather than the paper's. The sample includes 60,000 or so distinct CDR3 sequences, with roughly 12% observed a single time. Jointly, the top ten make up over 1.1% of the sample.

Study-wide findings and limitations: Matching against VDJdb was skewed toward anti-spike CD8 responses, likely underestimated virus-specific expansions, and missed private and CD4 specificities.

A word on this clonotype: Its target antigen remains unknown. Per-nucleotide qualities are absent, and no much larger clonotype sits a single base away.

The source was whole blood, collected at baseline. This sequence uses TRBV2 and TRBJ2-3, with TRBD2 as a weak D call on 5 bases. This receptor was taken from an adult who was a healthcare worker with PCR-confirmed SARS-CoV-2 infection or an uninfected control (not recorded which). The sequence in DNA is TGTGCCAGCAGCGGCTGGGGAGATGCAGATACGCAGTATTTT. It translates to CASSGWGDADTQYF.